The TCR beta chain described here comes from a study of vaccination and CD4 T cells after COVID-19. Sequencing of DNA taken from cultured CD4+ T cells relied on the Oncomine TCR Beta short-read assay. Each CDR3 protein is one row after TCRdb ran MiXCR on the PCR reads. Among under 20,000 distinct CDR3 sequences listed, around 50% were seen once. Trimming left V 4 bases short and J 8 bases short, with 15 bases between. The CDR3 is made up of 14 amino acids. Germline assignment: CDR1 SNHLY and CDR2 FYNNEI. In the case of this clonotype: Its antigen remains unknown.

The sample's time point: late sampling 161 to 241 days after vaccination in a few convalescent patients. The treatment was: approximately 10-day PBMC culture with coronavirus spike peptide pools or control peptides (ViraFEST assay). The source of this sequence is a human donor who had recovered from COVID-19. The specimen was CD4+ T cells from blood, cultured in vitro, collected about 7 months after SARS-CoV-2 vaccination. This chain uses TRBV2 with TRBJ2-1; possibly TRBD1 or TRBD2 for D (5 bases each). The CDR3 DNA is TGTGCCAGCAGTGGCGAGGGCAGGGCCGATGAGCAGTTCTTC. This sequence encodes CASSGEGRADEQFF.